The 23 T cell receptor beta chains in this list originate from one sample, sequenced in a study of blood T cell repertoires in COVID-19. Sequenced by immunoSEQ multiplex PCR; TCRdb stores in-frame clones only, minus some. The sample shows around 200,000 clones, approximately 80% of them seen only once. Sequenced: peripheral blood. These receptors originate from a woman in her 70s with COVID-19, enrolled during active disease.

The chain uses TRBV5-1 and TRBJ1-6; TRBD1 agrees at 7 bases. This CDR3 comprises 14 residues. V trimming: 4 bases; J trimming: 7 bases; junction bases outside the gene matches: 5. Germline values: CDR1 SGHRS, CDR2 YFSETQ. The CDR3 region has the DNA TGCGCCAGCAGCCCGAAGACAGGGAATTCACCCCTCCACTTT. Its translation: CASSPKTGNSPLHF.

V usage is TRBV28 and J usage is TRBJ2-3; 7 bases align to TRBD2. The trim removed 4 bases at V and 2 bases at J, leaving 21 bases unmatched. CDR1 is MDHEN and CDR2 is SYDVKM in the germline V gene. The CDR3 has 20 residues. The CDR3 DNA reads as TGTGCCAGCAGTTCTCCCCGGCGTGGCGGGAGTTCCTTACCCACAGATACGCAGTATTTT. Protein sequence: CASSSPRRGGSSLPTDTQYF.

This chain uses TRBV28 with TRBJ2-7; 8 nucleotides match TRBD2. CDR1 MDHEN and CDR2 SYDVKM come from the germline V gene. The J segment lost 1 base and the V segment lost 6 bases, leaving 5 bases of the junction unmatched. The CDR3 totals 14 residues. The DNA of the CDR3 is TGTGCCAGCAGCCCGCGGGGGGTTTCCTACGAGCAGTACGTC. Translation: CASSPRGVSYEQYV.

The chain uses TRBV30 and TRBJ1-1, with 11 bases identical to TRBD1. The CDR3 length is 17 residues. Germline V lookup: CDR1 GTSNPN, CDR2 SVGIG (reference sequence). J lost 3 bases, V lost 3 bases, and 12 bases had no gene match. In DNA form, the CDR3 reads TGTGCCTGGAGCCCAGGGACAGGGGGAATTAGGGACACTGAAGCTTTCTTT. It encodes CAWSPGTGGIRDTEAFF.

The CDR3 reads CASSRGFNTEAFF. The DNA for the CDR3 is TGTGCCAGCAGTCGAGGGTTCAACACTGAAGCTTTCTTT. V gene TRBV12-3 or TRBV12-4 combines with J gene TRBJ1-1; the D is unclear. The V and J ends lost 5 bases and 2 bases respectively, with 9 bases between them. This CDR3 has 13 amino acids.

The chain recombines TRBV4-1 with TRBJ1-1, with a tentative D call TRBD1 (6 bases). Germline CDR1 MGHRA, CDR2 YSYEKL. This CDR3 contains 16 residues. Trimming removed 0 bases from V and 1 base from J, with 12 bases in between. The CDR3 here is CASSQDYGGRNTEAFF. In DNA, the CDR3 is TGCGCCAGCAGCCAAGATTACGGGGGGCGGAACACTGAAGCTTTCTTT.

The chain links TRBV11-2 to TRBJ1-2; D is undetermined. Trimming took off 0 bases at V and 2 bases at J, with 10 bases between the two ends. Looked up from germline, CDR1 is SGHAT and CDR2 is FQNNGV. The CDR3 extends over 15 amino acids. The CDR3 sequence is CASSLEGGRNYGYTF. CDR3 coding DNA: TGTGCCAGCAGCTTAGAGGGCGGGCGGAACTATGGCTACACCTTC.

The CDR3, as DNA: TGTGCCAGCAGTCTCTCGACAGGGTGGGGGACTGAAGCTTTCTTT. Its translation is CASSLSTGWGTEAFF. The chain carries TRBV28 and TRBJ1-1, with TRBD1 identical over 7 bases. Germline trimming cut 5 bases from V and 5 bases from J; bases unmatched to any gene: 11. CDR1 and CDR2 from the germline V gene are MDHEN and SYDVKM. CDR3 length: 15 residues.

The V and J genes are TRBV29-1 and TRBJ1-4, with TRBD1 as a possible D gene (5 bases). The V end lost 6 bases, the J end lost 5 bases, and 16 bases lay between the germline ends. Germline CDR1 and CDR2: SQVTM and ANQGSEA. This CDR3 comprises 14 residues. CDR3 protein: CSVLRQGRNEKLFF. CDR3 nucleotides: TGCAGCGTACTCCGCCAGGGCCGGAATGAAAAACTGTTTTTT.

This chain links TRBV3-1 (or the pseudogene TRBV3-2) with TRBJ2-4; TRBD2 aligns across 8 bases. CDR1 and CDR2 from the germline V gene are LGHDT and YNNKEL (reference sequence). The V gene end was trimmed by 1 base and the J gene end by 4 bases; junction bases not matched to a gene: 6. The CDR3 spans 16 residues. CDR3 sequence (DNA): TGTGCCAGCAGCCAAGGTGGACGGGAGGGAAAAAACATTCAGTACTTC. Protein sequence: CASSQGGREGKNIQYF.

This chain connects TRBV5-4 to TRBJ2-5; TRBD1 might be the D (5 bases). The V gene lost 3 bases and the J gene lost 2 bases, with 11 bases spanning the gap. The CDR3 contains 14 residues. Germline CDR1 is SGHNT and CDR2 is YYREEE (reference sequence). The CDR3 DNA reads TGTGCCAGCAGCTCAGGTCAGGGTCAAGAGACCCAGTACTTC. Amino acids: CASSSGQGQETQYF.

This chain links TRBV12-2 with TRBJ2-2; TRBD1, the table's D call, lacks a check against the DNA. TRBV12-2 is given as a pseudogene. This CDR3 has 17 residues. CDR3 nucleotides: TGTGCAAGTCGCCCCGGACAGGGGGCAGGTAACACCGGGGAGCTGTTTTTT. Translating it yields CASRPGQGAGNTGELFF.

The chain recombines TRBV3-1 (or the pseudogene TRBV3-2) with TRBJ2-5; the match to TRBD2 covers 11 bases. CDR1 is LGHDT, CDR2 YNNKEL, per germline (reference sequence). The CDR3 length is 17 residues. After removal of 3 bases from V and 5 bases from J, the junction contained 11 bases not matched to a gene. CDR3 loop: CASSQRTYSGRVETQYF. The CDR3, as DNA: TGTGCCAGCAGCCAGCGTACATATAGCGGGAGGGTTGAGACCCAGTACTTC.

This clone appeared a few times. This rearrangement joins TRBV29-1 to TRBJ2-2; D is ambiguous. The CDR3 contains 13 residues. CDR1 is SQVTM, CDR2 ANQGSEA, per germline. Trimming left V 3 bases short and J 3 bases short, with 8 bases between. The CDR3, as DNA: TGCAGCGTTGATTTGGCTTACACCGGGGAGCTGTTTTTT. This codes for CSVDLAYTGELFF.

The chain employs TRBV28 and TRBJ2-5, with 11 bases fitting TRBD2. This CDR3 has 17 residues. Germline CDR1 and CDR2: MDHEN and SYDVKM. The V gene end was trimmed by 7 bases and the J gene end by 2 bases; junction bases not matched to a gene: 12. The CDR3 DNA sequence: TGTGCCAGCATAGGCCCGACTAGCGGGACGACTCAAGAGACCCAGTACTTC. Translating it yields CASIGPTSGTTQETQYF.

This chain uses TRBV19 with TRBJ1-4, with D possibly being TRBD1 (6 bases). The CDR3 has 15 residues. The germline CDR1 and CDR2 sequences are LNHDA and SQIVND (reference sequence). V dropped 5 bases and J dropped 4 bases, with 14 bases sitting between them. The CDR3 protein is CASSAPWGLNEKLFF. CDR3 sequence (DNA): TGTGCCAGTAGTGCCCCGTGGGGGCTTAATGAAAAACTGTTTTTT.

The CDR3 DNA sequence: TGTGCCAGCAGCCAAGATCCGGGGGGTAGCGGCTACACCTTC. Translating gives CASSQDPGGSGYTF. The V gene is TRBV3-1 (or the pseudogene TRBV3-2), the J gene TRBJ1-2; TRBD1 is a possible D gene (5 bases). V was pared by 0 bases and J by 8 bases, with 13 bases between. Per the germline V gene, CDR1 is LGHDT and CDR2 is YNNKEL (reference sequence). This CDR3 has 14 amino acids.

This chain's CDR3 is CASSNAGGPGETQYF. CDR3 bases: TGTGCCAGCAGCAACGCGGGAGGGCCTGGAGAGACCCAGTACTTC. V usage is TRBV11-3 and J usage is TRBJ2-5, with 9 bases lining up with TRBD2. The CDR3 totals 15 residues. Trimming cost V 5 bases and J 4 bases; bases outside gene matches: 8. The germline gives CDR1 SGHNT, CDR2 YENEEA.

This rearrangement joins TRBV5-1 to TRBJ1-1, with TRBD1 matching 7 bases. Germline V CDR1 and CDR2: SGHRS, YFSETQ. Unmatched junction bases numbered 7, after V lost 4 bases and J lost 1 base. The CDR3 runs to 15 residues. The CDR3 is CASSTSQGKNTEAFF. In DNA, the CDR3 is TGCGCCAGCAGCACTTCACAGGGGAAGAACACTGAAGCTTTCTTT.

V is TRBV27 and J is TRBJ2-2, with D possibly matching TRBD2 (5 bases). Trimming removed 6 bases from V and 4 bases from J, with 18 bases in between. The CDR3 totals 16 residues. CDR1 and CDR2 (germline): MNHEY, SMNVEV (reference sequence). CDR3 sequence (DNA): TGTGCCAGCAGCTGGCGGGTTCGTACCACCACCGGGGAGCTGTTTTTT. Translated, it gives CASSWRVRTTTGELFF.

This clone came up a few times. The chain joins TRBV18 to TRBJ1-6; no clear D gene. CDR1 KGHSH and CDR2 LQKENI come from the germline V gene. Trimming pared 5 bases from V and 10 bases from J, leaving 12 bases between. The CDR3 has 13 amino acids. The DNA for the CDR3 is TGTGCCAGCTCAGCAGAGGCTGGATCACCCCTCCACTTT. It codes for CASSAEAGSPLHF.

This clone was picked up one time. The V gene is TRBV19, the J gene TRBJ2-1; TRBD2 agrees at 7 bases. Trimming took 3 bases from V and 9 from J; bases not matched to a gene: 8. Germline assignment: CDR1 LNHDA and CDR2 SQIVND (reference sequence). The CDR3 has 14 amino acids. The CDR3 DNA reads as TGTGCCAGTAGTATCACTCAGTGGGGGGGTGAGCAGTTCTTC. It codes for CASSITQWGGEQFF.

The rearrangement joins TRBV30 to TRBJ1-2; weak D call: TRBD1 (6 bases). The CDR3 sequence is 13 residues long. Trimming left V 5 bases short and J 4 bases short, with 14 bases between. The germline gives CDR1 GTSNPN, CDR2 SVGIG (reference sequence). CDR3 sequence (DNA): TGTGCCTGGGGGAACAGGGTGGGCTATGGCTACACCTTC. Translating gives CAWGNRVGYGYTF.